Shown below are 21 T cell receptor beta chains from a single sample sequenced in a study of T-cell reconstitution after alpha-beta-depleted transplantation in children. General observations from the study: The main origin of T-cell counts and diversity one year after transplant was newly produced T cells.

No antigen has been assigned to these receptors. TCRbeta library construction was performed incorporating unique molecular identifiers. TCRdb re-called the PCR reads through MiXCR, storing one row per CDR3 protein. The sample consists of hundreds of thousands of distinct CDR3 sequences, over 7.5% of them appearing once. The sample was peripheral blood, taken 360 days after TCRalphabeta/CD19-depleted stem cell transplant. The receptors here all came from a female patient aged 2 to 10 who had a stem cell transplant for Fanconi anemia, so the T cells may come from the graft donor.

This clonotype was detected many times. The chain joins TRBV2 to TRBJ2-4; D is possibly TRBD1 or TRBD2 (5 bases each). Between the trimmed V and J ends, which lost 4 bases and 8 bases, there was a span of 18 bases. Per the germline V gene, CDR1 is SNHLY and CDR2 is FYNNEI. The length of the CDR3 is 15 residues. The CDR3 region has the DNA TGTGCCAGCAGTGTCCTGGGGGACGTGTCGTACATTCAGTACTTC. This sequence encodes CASSVLGDVSYIQYF.

This chain connects TRBV20-1 to TRBJ2-7; TRBD1 matches 9 bases. J lost 3 bases, V lost 3 bases, and 3 bases had no gene match. The CDR3 has 13 amino acids. Germline V gene sequence: CDR1 DFQATT, CDR2 SNEGSKA (reference sequence). The CDR3 DNA is TGCAGTGCTAGGGGGGACAGGGACTACGAGCAGTACGTC. It yields the protein CSARGDRDYEQYV.

This clonotype was observed at least ten times. The gene calls are TRBV6-5 and TRBJ2-3, with D possibly TRBD2 on 6 matching bases. The V gene's germline CDR1 is MNHEY and CDR2 SVGAGI. The CDR3 loop spans 16 amino acids. V was shortened by 2 bases and J by 3 bases, with 15 bases between the two germline ends. The DNA of the CDR3 is TGTGCCAGCAGTTACATTAATCCAGGGAGGACAGATACGCAGTATTTT. Encoded protein: CASSYINPGRTDTQYF.

There are many counts of this clonotype. The V and J genes are TRBV12-3 or TRBV12-4 and TRBJ2-3; D uncertain. The CDR3 loop spans 15 amino acids. V was trimmed by 5 bases and J by 0 bases, leaving 12 bases between them. CDR3: CASSPRTASTDTQYF. The CDR3 nucleotides are TGTGCCAGCAGTCCCCGGACCGCTAGCACAGATACGCAGTATTTT.

This clonotype occurred many times. The chain uses TRBV10-3 and TRBJ2-5, with D possibly called TRBD1 or TRBD2 (5 bases each). Trimming removed 6 bases at V and 5 bases at J, with 13 bases between. From germline, CDR1 is ENHRY and CDR2 SYGVKD. The CDR3 contains 13 residues. The CDR3 region has the DNA TGTGCCATCAGCCCCAGGGAGCCCGAGACCCAGTACTTC. This gives the protein CAISPREPETQYF.

This clonotype has ten or more counts. The chain joins TRBV6-2 or TRBV6-3 to TRBJ2-7; D not certain. CDR1 and CDR2 from the germline V gene are MNHEY and SVGEGT. The ends were cut back, 7 bases at V and 6 bases at J, with 13 bases in the middle. The CDR3 contains 12 residues. CDR3: CASISLGREQYF. CDR3 bases: TGTGCCAGCATTTCCCTAGGACGCGAGCAGTACTTC.

A few counts support this clonotype. The chain couples TRBV3-1 to TRBJ1-1; 9 bases map to TRBD1. Germline V lookup: CDR1 LGHDT, CDR2 YNNKEL (reference sequence). The CDR3 is 17 amino acids. V lost 1 base to trimming and J lost 2 bases; unmatched junction nucleotides: 8. The CDR3 DNA reads TGTGCCAGCAGCCAAGCGAAACAGGGGGCGAGCAACACTGAAGCTTTCTTT. Residues: CASSQAKQGASNTEAFF. The variable domain in full, completed from reference TRBV3-1 and TRBJ1-1, reads DTAVSQTPKYLVTQMGNDKSIKCEQNLGHDTMYWYKQDSKKFLKIMFSYNNKELIINETVPNRFSPKSPDKAHLNLHINSLELGDSAVYFCASSQAKQGASNTEAFFGQGTRLTVV.

In its sample, this clonotype was seen many times. The chain combines TRBV5-1 with TRBJ2-7; 8 bases are a match to TRBD2. This CDR3 has 15 amino acids. CDR1 SGHRS and CDR2 YFSETQ come from the germline V gene. After removal of 0 bases from V and 4 bases from J, the junction contained 6 bases not matched to a gene. As DNA, the CDR3 is TGCGCCAGCAGCTTGGATCGCGGGGGGACGTACGAGCAGTACTTC. Translated: CASSLDRGGTYEQYF.

At least ten counts were recorded for this clonotype. The genes are TRBV7-9 and TRBJ1-4; D not resolved. The CDR3 length is 12 residues. V lost 5 bases, J lost 8 bases, and 9 bases lay in between. The germline gives CDR1 SEHNR, CDR2 FQNEAQ (reference sequence). The CDR3 nucleotides read TGTGCCAGCAGCCCGCACAGCGAAAAACTGTTTTTT. It codes for CASSPHSEKLFF.

This clonotype has at least ten counts. V and J are TRBV20-1 and TRBJ2-1, with 10 nucleotides matching TRBD2. Per the germline V gene, CDR1 is DFQATT and CDR2 is SNEGSKA (reference sequence). V lost 1 base and J lost 0; bases outside the gene matches: 12. This CDR3 comprises 19 residues. The CDR3 bases are TGCAGTGCTAGAGTTGGGCTAGCGGGGGCCCTAAGCTCCTACAATGAGCAGTTCTTC. Protein product: CSARVGLAGALSSYNEQFF.

The gene calls are TRBV10-3 and TRBJ2-2, with 8 bases that match TRBD2. The CDR3 contains 14 residues. The germline V gene encodes CDR1 ENHRY and CDR2 SYGVKD. Germline trimming cut 2 bases from V and 6 bases from J; bases unmatched to any gene: 2. The CDR3 coding sequence is TGTGCCATCAGTGAGCGGGGGGGCCCCGGGGAGCTGTTTTTT. Translated, it gives CAISERGGPGELFF.

This clonotype was seen repeatedly, ten times or more. V is TRBV2 and J is TRBJ2-7; no clear D gene. V was shortened by 4 bases and J by 4 bases, with 11 bases between the two germline ends. From germline, CDR1 is SNHLY and CDR2 FYNNEI. CDR3 length: 13 amino acids. The CDR3 loop is CASSVAYSYEQYF. The CDR3 DNA reads TGTGCCAGCAGTGTGGCCTATTCATACGAGCAGTACTTC. The variable domain in full, completed from reference TRBV2 and TRBJ2-7, reads EPEVTQTPSHQVTQMGQEVILRCVPISNHLYFYWYRQILGQKVEFLVSFYNNEISEKSEIFDDQFSVERPDGSNFTLKIRSTKLEDSAMYFCASSVAYSYEQYFGPGTRLTVT.

The chain is built from TRBV7-6 and TRBJ2-1; 7 bases map to TRBD2. Germline CDR1 reads SGHVS; CDR2 reads FNYEAQ. The V segment lost 3 bases and the J segment 3 bases; nucleotides outside the gene matches: 8. The CDR3 sequence is 16 residues long. CDR3 residues: CASSFLGGKVYNEQFF. In DNA form, the CDR3 reads TGTGCCAGCAGCTTCTTGGGGGGGAAAGTCTACAATGAGCAGTTCTTC.

This clonotype was seen only a few times. The chain has TRBV3-1 and TRBJ2-4; 12 bases match TRBD2. V dropped 5 bases and J dropped 0; count of bases not matched to a gene: 8. The CDR3 length is 18 residues. The germline CDR1 and CDR2 sequences are LGHDT and YNNKEL (reference sequence). The CDR3 region is CASSSRLAGAVAKNIQYF. The CDR3 DNA is TGTGCCAGCAGCTCTCGACTAGCGGGGGCCGTAGCCAAAAACATTCAGTACTTC. Drawing the rest from reference TRBV3-1 and TRBJ2-4, the complete variable domain is DTAVSQTPKYLVTQMGNDKSIKCEQNLGHDTMYWYKQDSKKFLKIMFSYNNKELIINETVPNRFSPKSPDKAHLNLHINSLELGDSAVYFCASSSRLAGAVAKNIQYFGAGTRLSVL.

There are many counts of this clonotype. The V and J genes are TRBV29-1 and TRBJ1-2, with unresolved D. Looked up from germline, CDR1 is SQVTM and CDR2 is ANQGSEA. V was trimmed by 4 bases and J by 4 bases, leaving 16 bases between them. The CDR3 consists of 14 residues. CDR3 DNA sequence: TGCAGCGTTGGACCTCCCGGTGGCCTCTATGGCTACACCTTC. It is translated as CSVGPPGGLYGYTF.

CDR3 residues: CASGTGGAHNEQFF. The CDR3 DNA follows: TGTGCCAGCGGTACAGGGGGCGCCCACAATGAGCAGTTCTTC. The gene calls are TRBV7-3 and TRBJ2-1; the match to TRBD1 covers 9 bases. The CDR3 runs 14 residues. The germline V gene has CDR1 SGHTA and CDR2 FQGTGA. The ends lost 8 bases at V and 5 bases at J; junction bases unmatched: 7.

This clonotype was found many times. This chain uses TRBV29-1 with TRBJ1-2; tentative D call: TRBD1 (5 bases). Trimming took 7 bases from V and 4 from J, leaving 16 bases between them. The CDR3 contains 13 residues. Germline V gene data show CDR1 as SQVTM and CDR2 as ANQGSEA. This chain's CDR3 is CSGGEGDSYGYTF. The CDR3 DNA sequence: TGCAGCGGGGGTGAAGGGGATTCCTATGGCTACACCTTC.

The table lists this clonotype with many counts. The CDR3 protein is CASSLEPTYGYTF. The CDR3 nucleotides read TGTGCCAGCAGTTTAGAACCGACCTATGGCTACACCTTC. This rearrangement joins TRBV12-3 or TRBV12-4 to TRBJ1-2, with D hard to call. This CDR3 is 13 amino acids long. V dropped 1 base and J dropped 4 bases, with 7 bases sitting between them.

This clonotype came up many times. The chain joins TRBV24-1 to TRBJ1-1; D uncertain. Trimming took 4 bases from V and 3 from J, leaving 8 bases between them. There are 13 residues in the CDR3. CDR1 KGHDR and CDR2 SFDVKD come from the germline V gene. CDR3 sequence (DNA): TGTGCCACCAGTGAGATTTTCTACACTGAAGCTTTCTTT. As protein: CATSEIFYTEAFF.

This clonotype was seen at least ten times. This chain joins TRBV7-2 and TRBJ2-1, with 9 bases fitting TRBD1. This CDR3 is 13 amino acids long. V shed 11 bases and J 7 bases; nucleotides not matched to a gene: 9. CDR1 is SGHTA and CDR2 is FQGNSA in the germline V gene. The CDR3 nucleotides read TGTGCCTCCGGGGGACAGGGAACTAATGAGCAGTTCTTC. It translates to CASGGQGTNEQFF.

In this sample, this clonotype turned up a few times. Just one base apart from a much larger clone, this may be a read error. This sequence joins TRBV20-1 and TRBJ2-3; the D gene is possibly TRBD1 (6 bases). The CDR3 contains 18 residues. Germline CDR1 DFQATT, CDR2 SNEGSKA (reference sequence). The V and J ends lost 3 bases and 0 bases respectively, with 22 bases between them. The CDR3 spells CSASEGDNIPFSTDTQYF. DNA for the CDR3: TGCAGTGCTAGTGAAGGGGACAACATTCCTTTTAGCACAGATACGCAGTATTTT.